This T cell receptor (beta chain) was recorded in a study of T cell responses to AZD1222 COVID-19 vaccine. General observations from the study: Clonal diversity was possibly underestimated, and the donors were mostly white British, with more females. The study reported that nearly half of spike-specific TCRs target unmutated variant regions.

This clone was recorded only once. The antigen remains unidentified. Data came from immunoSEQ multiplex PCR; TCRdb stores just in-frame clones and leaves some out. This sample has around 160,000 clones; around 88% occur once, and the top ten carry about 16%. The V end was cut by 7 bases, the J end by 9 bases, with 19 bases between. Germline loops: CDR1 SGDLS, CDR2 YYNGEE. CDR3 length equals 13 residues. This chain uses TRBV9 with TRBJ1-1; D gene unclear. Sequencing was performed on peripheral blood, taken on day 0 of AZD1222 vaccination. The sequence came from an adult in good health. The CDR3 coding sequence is TGTGCCAGCGCAAGAGACGGTCCCTCTCAAGCTTTCTTT. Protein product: CASARDGPSQAFF.